Included here is one TCR beta chain sequence, with context. Its antigen is currently unknown. Building of the TCR beta libraries involved iRepertoire HTBI primers and Arm-PCR of CDR3 regions. From the multiplex PCR reads, TCRdb called clonotypes with MiXCR, one entry per CDR3 protein. Of hundreds of thousands of distinct CDR3 sequences listed, approximately 23% are singletons. The record originates from a study of regulatory T cells in long-lasting Graves disease. Study details: Over 5 years of antithyroid drugs plus positive TSH receptor antibodies defined persistent Graves' disease. Findings and limits, study-wide: Repertoires from persistent disease leaned toward TRBV28, TRBJ1-2 and TRBJ2-5.

Time point noted: persistent/refractory GD, antithyroid drugs over 5 years with positive TRAb. Making the TCR library involved RNA that had been extracted from PBMCs. The germline V gene encodes CDR1 SGHTA and CDR2 FQGNSA. The CDR3 spans 15 residues. With V trimmed by 5 bases and J by 0 bases, 5 bases remained unmatched. The sequences come from peripheral blood mononuclear cells (PBMCs), collected when the disease was refractory, from a patient treated with antithyroid drugs. This receptor was taken from a female donor with Graves disease. The rearrangement links TRBV7-2 to TRBJ2-7; 9 nucleotides agree with TRBD1. The CDR3 loop reads CASSGGQGLSYEQYF. The DNA for the CDR3 is TGTGCCAGCAGCGGGGGACAGGGACTCTCCTACGAGCAGTACTTC.